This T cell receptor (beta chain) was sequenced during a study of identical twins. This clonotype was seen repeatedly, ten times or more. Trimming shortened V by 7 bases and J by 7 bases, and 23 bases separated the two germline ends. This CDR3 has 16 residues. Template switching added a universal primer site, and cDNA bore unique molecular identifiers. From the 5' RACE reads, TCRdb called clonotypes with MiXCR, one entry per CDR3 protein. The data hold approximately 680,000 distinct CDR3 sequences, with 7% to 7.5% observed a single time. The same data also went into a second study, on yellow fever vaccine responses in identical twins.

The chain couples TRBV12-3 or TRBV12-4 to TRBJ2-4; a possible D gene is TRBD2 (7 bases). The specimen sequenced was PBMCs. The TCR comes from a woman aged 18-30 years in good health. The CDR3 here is CASTLLGGAFGNIQYF. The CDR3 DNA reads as TGTGCCAGCACTCTTTTGGGGGGGGCCTTCGGGAACATTCAGTACTTC.